This T cell receptor beta chain was identified in a study of patients and donors after allogeneic stem cell transplantation. TCRdb used MiXCR to reprocess the RT-PCR reads, holding one entry per CDR3 protein. The sample records hundreds of thousands of distinct CDR3 sequences, roughly 17% being singletons. This clonotype was detected only a few times. Trimming pared 1 base from V and 2 bases from J, leaving 12 bases between. Germline V gives CDR1 LGHNA, CDR2 YSLEER. This CDR3 has 16 amino acids. This clonotype was sampled from a human donor who was either an allogeneic HSCT recipient or a stem cell or donor lymphocyte infusion donor (not recorded which). It is not recorded whose cells these are; they may come from a transplant donor. V is TRBV4-3 and J is TRBJ2-1; possible D gene TRBD2, 6 bases. The source material was blood, either unsorted or a sorted T cell fraction (not recorded which). CDR3 sequence reads: CASSQGRLVPYNEQFF. The CDR3 nucleotides read TGCGCCAGCAGCCAAGGGCGACTAGTTCCCTACAATGAGCAGTTCTTC.